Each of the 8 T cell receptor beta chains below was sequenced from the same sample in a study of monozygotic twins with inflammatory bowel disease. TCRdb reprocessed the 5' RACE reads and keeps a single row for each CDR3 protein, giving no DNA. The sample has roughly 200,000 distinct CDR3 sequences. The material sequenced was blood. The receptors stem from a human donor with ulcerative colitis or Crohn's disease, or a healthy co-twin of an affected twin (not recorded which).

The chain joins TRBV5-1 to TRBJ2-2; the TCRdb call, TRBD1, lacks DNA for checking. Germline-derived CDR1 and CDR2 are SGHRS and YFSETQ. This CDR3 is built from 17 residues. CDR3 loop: CASSLVGRAGNTGELFF.

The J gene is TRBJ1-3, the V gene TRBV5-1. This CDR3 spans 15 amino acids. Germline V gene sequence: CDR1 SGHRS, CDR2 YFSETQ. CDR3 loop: CASSPSASSGNTIYF. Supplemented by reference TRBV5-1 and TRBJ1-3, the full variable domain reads KAGVTQTPRYLIKTRGQQVTLSCSPISGHRSVSWYQQTPGQGLQFLFEYFSETQRNKGNFPGRFSGRQFSNSRSEMNVSTLELGDSALYLCASSPSASSGNTIYFGEGSWLTVV.

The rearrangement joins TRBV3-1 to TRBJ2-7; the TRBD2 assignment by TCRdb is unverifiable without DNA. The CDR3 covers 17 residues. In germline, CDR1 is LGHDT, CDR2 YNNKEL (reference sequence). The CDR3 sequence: CASSQDRLAGLSYEQYF.

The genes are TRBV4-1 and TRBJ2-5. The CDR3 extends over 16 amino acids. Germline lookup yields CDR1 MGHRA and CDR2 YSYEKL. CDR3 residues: CASSQDRMGSVATQYF.

CDR3 in amino acids: CASSPGTNLYHEQFF. The gene calls are TRBV7-2 and TRBJ2-1; TCRdb proposes TRBD1, but this gene call is untestable without DNA. The CDR3 is 15 residues long. Germline CDR1 reads SGHTA; CDR2 reads FQGNSA.

This chain's CDR3 is CASSVRQGPREKLFF. The chain uses TRBV7-9 and TRBJ1-4; TCRdb proposes TRBD1, but this gene call is untestable without DNA. The length of the CDR3 is 15 residues. Germline V gene sequence: CDR1 SEHNR, CDR2 FQNEAQ (reference sequence). Based on the CDR3 plus reference TRBV7-9 and TRBJ1-4, the full variable domain is DTGVSQNPRHKITKRGQNVTFRCDPISEHNRLYWYRQTLGQGPEFLTYFQNEAQLEKSRLLSDRFSAERPKGSFSTLEIQRTEQGDSAMYLCASSVRQGPREKLFFGSGTQLSVL.

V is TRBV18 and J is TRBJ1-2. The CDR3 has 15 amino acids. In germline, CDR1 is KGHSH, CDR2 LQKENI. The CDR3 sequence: CASSPTNGQGAGYTF.

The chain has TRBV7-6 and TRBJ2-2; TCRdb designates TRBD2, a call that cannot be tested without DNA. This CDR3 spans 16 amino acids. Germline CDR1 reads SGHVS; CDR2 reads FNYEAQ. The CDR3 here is CASSLRNLVNTGELFF.